One and the same sample provided the 13 T cell receptor beta chains below, sequenced in a study of Graves' ophthalmopathy and Graves' hyperthyroidism. Researchers took RNA transcripts and amplified TCR beta CDR3 regions from them. Amplification began with first-round RT-PCR using HTBI primers, then second-round multiplex PCR was performed. TCRdb re-analysed the multiplex PCR reads in MiXCR, keeping a single row per CDR3 protein. This table holds over a million distinct CDR3 sequences, 35% to 45% found once. The sample taken for sequencing was peripheral blood or thyroid tissue (not recorded which). Every receptor here comes from an adult man with Graves' hyperthyroidism.

The rearrangement links TRBV6-5 to TRBJ1-2; D is ambiguous. The CDR3 spans 13 residues. Germline CDR1 MNHEY, CDR2 SVGAGI. V lost 5 bases and J 7 bases, leaving 14 bases between the germline ends. CDR3 amino acids: CASSDVQEVGYTF. DNA of the CDR3: TGTGCCAGCAGTGACGTTCAGGAAGTTGGCTACACCTTC.

The chain joins TRBV2 to TRBJ2-2; D gene ambiguous. CDR1 SNHLY and CDR2 FYNNEI come from the germline V gene. The CDR3 loop spans 14 amino acids. Trimming left V 2 bases short and J 5 bases short, with 9 bases between. Written as DNA, the CDR3 is TGTGCCAGCAGTGAAAGGGCCTTGACCGGGGAGCTGTTTTTT. As protein: CASSERALTGELFF. Supplemented by reference TRBV2 and TRBJ2-2, the full variable domain reads EPEVTQTPSHQVTQMGQEVILRCVPISNHLYFYWYRQILGQKVEFLVSFYNNEISEKSEIFDDQFSVERPDGSNFTLKIRSTKLEDSAMYFCASSERALTGELFFGEGSRLTVL.

This clonotype was counted between two and nine times. This chain links TRBV15 with TRBJ1-4; 7 bases fit TRBD1. Trimming removed 4 bases from V and 7 bases from J; junction bases left unmatched: 6. The CDR3 consists of 14 residues. Germline-derived CDR1 and CDR2 are LNHNV and YYDKDF (reference sequence). CDR3 coding DNA: TGTGCCACCAGCACCCGGGGACAGATTGAAAAACTGTTTTTT. Its translation: CATSTRGQIEKLFF.

There are many counts of this clonotype. The genes are TRBV24-1 and TRBJ1-3, with D unresolved. There are 11 residues in the CDR3. The germline gives CDR1 KGHDR, CDR2 SFDVKD. Trimming shortened V by 7 bases and J by 4 bases, and 4 bases separated the two germline ends. CDR3 sequence (DNA): TGTGCCACCAGCAGCGGAAACACCATATATTTT. Amino acid sequence: CATSSGNTIYF.

The chain uses TRBV29-1 and TRBJ1-1; TRBD1 agrees at 7 bases. Unmatched junction bases numbered 12, after V lost 6 bases and J lost 2 bases. Germline CDR1 is SQVTM and CDR2 is ANQGSEA. There are 15 residues in the CDR3. DNA of the CDR3: TGCAGCGTCCCCGATGGTAGGACAGGCAACACTGAAGCTTTCTTT. It encodes CSVPDGRTGNTEAFF.

The V call is TRBV6-1, the J call TRBJ1-2, with D uncertain. The V gene lost 9 bases and the J gene lost 2 bases, with 19 bases spanning the gap. The CDR3 has 15 residues. In germline, CDR1 is MNHNS, CDR2 SASEGT. CDR3 region: CASSILPGANYGYTF. DNA for the CDR3: TGTGCCAGTAGTATCCTGCCGGGAGCGAACTATGGCTACACCTTC.

Points on this clonotype: With a much larger clone just one base away, this may be a read error. Because it lacks the conserved phenylalanine or tryptophan at the end, this CDR3 is likely a read error. This chain joins TRBV7-6 and TRBJ2-6, with no clear D. This CDR3 spans 17 amino acids. V lost 1 base and J 0 bases, leaving 10 bases between the germline ends. CDR1 and CDR2 (germline): SGHVS, FNYEAQ. CDR3 amino acids: CASSLEVRNSGANVLTS. Written as DNA, the CDR3 is TGTGCCAGCAGCTTAGAAGTAAGGAACTCTGGGGCCAACGTCCTGACTTCC.

This clonotype was seen ten or more times. This chain uses TRBV20-1 with TRBJ1-1, with D unclear. Trimming took 8 bases from V and 3 from J, leaving 7 bases between them. Germline V lookup: CDR1 DFQATT, CDR2 SNEGSKA (reference sequence). There are 10 residues in the CDR3. This CDR3 reads CSLWDTEAFF. The CDR3 DNA reads as TGCAGTCTGTGGGACACTGAAGCTTTCTTT.

Only a few counts were recorded for this clonotype. This chain joins TRBV7-2 and TRBJ2-5; 8 positions agree with TRBD2. This CDR3 is built from 17 residues. Germline V gene data show CDR1 as SGHTA and CDR2 as FQGNSA. Unmatched junction bases numbered 11, after V lost 1 base and J lost 4 bases. In DNA, the CDR3 is TGTGCCAGCAGCTTAGGCCGTACGGGACTAGTGGGAGAGACCCAGTACTTC. This codes for CASSLGRTGLVGETQYF.

This clonotype was detected many times. The chain uses TRBV7-9 and TRBJ1-2; TRBD1 might be the D (5 bases). V was trimmed by 6 bases and J by 7 bases, leaving 15 bases between them. Germline CDR1 and CDR2: SEHNR and FQNEAQ (reference sequence). The CDR3 is 13 amino acids. CDR3: CASSTKGRSGYTF. The CDR3 DNA is TGTGCCAGCAGTACTAAGGGGCGTTCTGGCTACACCTTC.

The CDR3 region is CASSQARDRGYTF. For the CDR3, the DNA is TGTGCCAGCAGCCAAGCTCGGGACAGGGGCTACACCTTC. This chain uses TRBV14 with TRBJ1-2; 8 bases are a match to TRBD1. The CDR3 is 13 amino acids. In germline, CDR1 is SGHDN, CDR2 FVKESK. V was pared by 1 base and J by 8 bases, with 3 bases of the junction left unmatched.

The rearrangement links TRBV15 to TRBJ2-7; 7 bases are shared with TRBD2. The CDR3 extends over 16 amino acids. After removal of 3 bases from V and 1 base from J, the junction contained 9 bases not matched to a gene. Germline V gives CDR1 LNHNV, CDR2 YYDKDF (reference sequence). CDR3 in DNA: TGTGCCACCAGCAGCCACGTCCTAGCGGATTCCTACGAGCAGTACTTC. The encoded protein is CATSSHVLADSYEQYF.

This clonotype turned up a few times. The chain has TRBV5-1 and TRBJ1-1; tentative D call: TRBD1 (5 bases). Germline CDR1 and CDR2: SGHRS and YFSETQ. V lost 3 bases and J lost 3, with 24 bases in between. The CDR3 runs to 18 residues. Here the CDR3 reads CASSSHTGVIGVHTEAFF. The CDR3 DNA follows: TGCGCCAGCAGCTCTCACACTGGCGTGATAGGGGTCCACACTGAAGCTTTCTTT.